These 9 T cell receptor beta chains share one sample of origin, sequenced in a study of monozygotic twins with inflammatory bowel disease. Following a re-call of the 5' RACE reads, TCRdb has one entry per CDR3 protein and lacks DNA. The specimen's table records about 450,000 distinct CDR3 sequences. The sequencing sample was made of blood. All receptors come from a human donor with ulcerative colitis or Crohn's disease, or a healthy co-twin of an affected twin (not recorded which).

J is TRBJ2-7 and V is TRBV20-1; as DNA is missing, the TRBD2 call by TCRdb cannot be tested. The CDR3 consists of 17 residues. CDR1 is DFQATT, CDR2 SNEGSKA, per germline (reference sequence). The CDR3 loop is CSARDIIATSGVYEQYF.

This chain joins TRBV5-1 and TRBJ2-1; there is no DNA to check the TCRdb D call of TRBD1. The CDR3 contains 15 residues. The germline CDR1 and CDR2 sequences are SGHRS and YFSETQ. The CDR3 loop is CASSQGQGVFGEQFF.

The chain links TRBV4-2 to TRBJ2-1; TCRdb gives TRBD2 as the D gene, but with no DNA this cannot be confirmed. The CDR3 is 16 residues long. CDR1 and CDR2 (germline): LGHNA, YNFKEQ. CDR3 residues: CASSQEGTSAYNEQFF.

V and J are TRBV29-1 and TRBJ2-3; with no DNA, the TCRdb D assignment of TRBD1 cannot be verified. CDR3 length: 15 residues. Germline CDR1 is SQVTM and CDR2 is ANQGSEA. The CDR3: CSVARGTTTTDTQYF.

CDR3 region: CSARGWGPYEQYF. The chain carries TRBV20-1 and TRBJ2-7. Germline assignment: CDR1 DFQATT and CDR2 SNEGSKA (reference sequence). The CDR3 contains 13 residues.

The chain carries TRBV15 and TRBJ2-7. This CDR3 is 12 amino acids long. Germline V lookup: CDR1 LNHNV, CDR2 YYDKDF (reference sequence). CDR3: CATSRSRNEQYF.

The rearrangement uses TRBV7-2 and TRBJ1-3. Germline V CDR1 and CDR2: SGHTA, FQGNSA. This CDR3 contains 13 residues. The CDR3 spells CASSPGTGNTIYF.

This rearrangement joins TRBV2 to TRBJ1-1. CDR3 length: 13 amino acids. CDR1 is SNHLY and CDR2 is FYNNEI in the germline V gene. The CDR3 reads CASSSAGRLGAFF.

The CDR3 region is CASSPGMGDTDTQYF. The V gene is TRBV7-3, the J gene TRBJ2-3; TCRdb's D call, TRBD1, is unchecked because there is no DNA. Germline V gene data show CDR1 as SGHTA and CDR2 as FQGTGA. CDR3 size: 15 residues.